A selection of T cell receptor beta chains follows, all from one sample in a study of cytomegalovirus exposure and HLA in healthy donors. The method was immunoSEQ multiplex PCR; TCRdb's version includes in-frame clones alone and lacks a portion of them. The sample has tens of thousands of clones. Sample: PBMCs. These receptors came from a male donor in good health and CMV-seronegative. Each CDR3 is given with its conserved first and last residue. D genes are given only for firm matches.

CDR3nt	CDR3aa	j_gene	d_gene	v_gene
TGTGCCAGCTCACCAACGACAGGGGGGGAAAAACTGTTTTTT	CASSPTTGGEKLFF	TRBJ1-4	TRBD1	TRBV18
TGTGCCAGCAGCTTCACAGCGGATGGGGGCACAGATACGCAGTATTTT	CASSFTADGGTDTQYF	TRBJ2-3	-	TRBV11-2
TGTGCCAGCAGTGGGACTAGCGGAAACGATGAGCAGTTCTTC	CASSGTSGNDEQFF	TRBJ2-1	TRBD2	TRBV6-5
TGTGCCAGCAGCCGGATGGACTTCCGCTCCTACGAGCAGTACTTC	CASSRMDFRSYEQYF	TRBJ2-7	-	TRBV7-2
TGTGCCAGCAGCCCCCACAGGGAGGGGTATGGCTACACCTTC	CASSPHREGYGYTF	TRBJ1-2	-	TRBV9
TGTGCTAGCAGCTTTTCCCTAGCGGGGATCTTC	CASSFSLAGIF	TRBJ2-7	TRBD2	TRBV7-7
TGTGCCAGCAGCCAAGAAAGAAAGGGAGAATACTACGAGCAGTACTTC	CASSQERKGEYYEQYF	TRBJ2-7	-	TRBV14
TGCGCCAGCACAGCCAGGGCCGGCGGGGAGCTGTTTTTT	CASTARAGGELFF	TRBJ2-2	-	TRBV5-1
TGTGCCAGCAGCTTGACTGAGCCTACTAACGGGCAGTACTTC	CASSLTEPTNGQYF	TRBJ2-7	-	TRBV6-5
TGTGCCAGCAGTGGGGGACTCGGCACCGGGGAGCTGTTTTTT	CASSGGLGTGELFF	TRBJ2-2	-	TRBV9
TGTGCCTGGAGTGTAACCGGGACAGGGGTATTCGATGAGCAGTTCTTC	CAWSVTGTGVFDEQFF	TRBJ2-1	TRBD1	TRBV30
TGTGCCAGCAGTTTAAGGACTGGCACAGATACGCAGTATTTT	CASSLRTGTDTQYF	TRBJ2-3	-	TRBV2
TGCGCCAGCAGCTTGACCGGACATACGAACACTGAAGCTTTCTTT	CASSLTGHTNTEAFF	TRBJ1-1	-	TRBV5-1
TGCGCCAGCAGCCAAGCCGCCGGACTAGCGATCAAAAACATTCAGTACTTC	CASSQAAGLAIKNIQYF	TRBJ2-4	TRBD2	TRBV4-3
TGTGCCAGCAGCCCCCCCCTAGGAGATACGCAGTATTTT	CASSPPLGDTQYF	TRBJ2-3	-	TRBV7-6
TGTGCCAGCAGGACCAACAGGGGGGGTTTGGAGACCCAGTACTTC	CASRTNRGGLETQYF	TRBJ2-5	-	TRBV6-5
TGTGCCAGTCGAGCAGGGGTCCCTAACTATGGCTACACCTTC	CASRAGVPNYGYTF	TRBJ1-2	-	TRBV19
TGTGCCAGCAGCCCAAGGGAGGATGGCTACACCTTC	CASSPREDGYTF	TRBJ1-2	-	TRBV6-6
TGTGCCAGCAGCTTATCCCCTGGGGCGGCCCAGCATTTT	CASSLSPGAAQHF	TRBJ1-5	-	TRBV7-2
TGTGCCAGCACGGTGTGGAGGGTGGGAGGACAGAACACCGGGGAGCTGTTTTTT	CASTVWRVGGQNTGELFF	TRBJ2-2	-	TRBV28
TGTGCCAGCACCCAAATCGGGGGGACATCCTACGAGCAGTACTTC	CASTQIGGTSYEQYF	TRBJ2-7	-	TRBV6-1
TGTGCCTTCACCGGGACTCTCAATGAGGGCTACACCTTC	CAFTGTLNEGYTF	TRBJ1-2	-	TRBV30
TGTGCCTGGAGTTCGGACGGACTAGGGCGGACTAATGAAAAACTGTTTTTT	CAWSSDGLGRTNEKLFF	TRBJ1-4	-	TRBV30
TGTGCCAGCAGGAGGCTCACAGGGGTTTGGACTGAAGCTTTCTTT	CASRRLTGVWTEAFF	TRBJ1-1	TRBD1	TRBV28
TGCGCCAGCAGCTCGACTGCCTCGATGAACACTGAAGCTTTCTTT	CASSSTASMNTEAFF	TRBJ1-1	-	TRBV5-1
TGTGCCAGCTCACCTGTCTCCTGGTCTAGCGGAGGCGATGAGCAGTTCTTC	CASSPVSWSSGGDEQFF	TRBJ2-1	TRBD2	TRBV18
TGTGCCAGCAGCGCTGAAGGGGCCGGTTATGGCTACACCTTC	CASSAEGAGYGYTF	TRBJ1-2	-	TRBV9
TGTGCCAGCAGCCGGGGGGAGACCCAGTACTTC	CASSRGETQYF	TRBJ2-5	-	TRBV11-3
TGTGCCAGCAGTTACTCGCCAGCGGGAGGGCCCTACGAGCAGTACTTC	CASSYSPAGGPYEQYF	TRBJ2-7	TRBD2	TRBV6-5